These 17 T cell receptor beta chains share one sample of origin, sequenced in a study of T cells in localized non-small cell lung cancer. TCRdb's table, derived via immunoSEQ multiplex PCR, lists solely in-frame clones and lacks some. The sample has tens of thousands of clones; around 81% are singletons. The specimen was peripheral blood mononuclear cells, collected before any cancer treatment. These receptors all come from a male donor aged 60 or older with stage II lung adenocarcinoma.

The V call is TRBV19, the J call TRBJ2-3; D is undetermined. Germline-derived CDR1 and CDR2 are LNHDA and SQIVND (reference sequence). This CDR3 region has 15 residues. Trimming took 2 bases from V and 0 from J, leaving 9 bases between them. This CDR3 is CASSITDTSTDTQYF. DNA of the CDR3: TGTGCCAGTAGTATAACAGATACTAGCACAGATACGCAGTATTTT.

The chain carries TRBV19 and TRBJ1-1; 9 nucleotides align to TRBD1. This CDR3 region has 15 residues. V was pared by 7 bases and J by 1 base, with 7 bases of the junction left unmatched. Germline CDR1 reads LNHDA; CDR2 reads SQIVND (reference sequence). The CDR3 sequence: CASTPDRGGNTEAFF. CDR3 DNA sequence: TGTGCCAGTACTCCGGACAGGGGAGGGAACACTGAAGCTTTCTTT.

The chain carries TRBV7-2 and TRBJ2-7; TRBD1 is a possible D gene (5 bases). The CDR3 consists of 13 residues. The V and J ends lost 5 bases and 6 bases respectively, with 14 bases between them. The germline V gene encodes CDR1 SGHTA and CDR2 FQGNSA. CDR3 protein: CASSQTQGVEQYF. DNA for the CDR3: TGTGCCAGCAGCCAGACTCAAGGGGTCGAGCAGTACTTC.

V is TRBV4-2 and J is TRBJ1-6; D uncertain. The CDR3 has 14 amino acids. The V end was cut by 1 base, the J end by 7 bases, with 8 bases between. Germline V gene lookup returns CDR1 LGHNA and CDR2 YNFKEQ. The DNA for the CDR3 is TGTGCCAGCAGCCAAGCTAACAGCAATTCACCCCTCCACTTT. This sequence encodes CASSQANSNSPLHF.

V and J are TRBV6-4 and TRBJ2-7, with D possibly being TRBD1 or TRBD2 (5 bases each). V was shortened by 6 bases and J by 6 bases, with 15 bases between the two germline ends. From germline, CDR1 is MRHNA and CDR2 SNTAGT. This CDR3 spans 13 amino acids. The CDR3: CASRYRGRGEQYF. DNA of the CDR3: TGTGCCAGCAGATACCGGGGCCGTGGCGAGCAGTACTTC.

The chain recombines TRBV11-2 with TRBJ2-3; TRBD1 or TRBD2 may be the D gene (6 bases each). CDR1 and CDR2 from the germline V gene are SGHAT and FQNNGV. This CDR3 contains 17 residues. Trimming left V 2 bases short and J 0 bases short, with 15 bases between. CDR3 residues: CASSLYGGTRSTDTQYF. The CDR3 DNA is TGTGCCAGCAGCTTATATGGCGGGACACGAAGCACAGATACGCAGTATTTT.

This sequence joins TRBV25-1 and TRBJ2-7, with 7 bases that match TRBD1. Germline V CDR1 and CDR2: MGHDK, SYGVNS. The CDR3 loop spans 13 amino acids. J lost 1 base, V lost 8 bases, and 5 bases had no gene match. CDR3 nucleotides: TGTGCCAGCGCGACAGGGTCTTCCTACGAGCAGTACTTC. Its translation: CASATGSSYEQYF.

The J gene is TRBJ2-1, the V gene TRBV12-5; TRBD2 aligns across 14 bases. Trimming at V came to 6 bases and at J to 7 bases, leaving 2 bases not matched to a gene. The CDR3 has 14 amino acids. Per the germline V gene, CDR1 is LGHNT and CDR2 is FRNRAP. The CDR3 nucleotides are TGTGCTAGTGGGGGGACTAGCGGGAGTAATGAGCAGTTCTTC. This gives the protein CASGGTSGSNEQFF.

This clone was detected only once. The rearrangement links TRBV28 to TRBJ1-3; no reliable D call. V shed 5 bases and J shed 0 bases, with 11 bases lying between them. Germline CDR1 is MDHEN and CDR2 is SYDVKM. This CDR3 is built from 15 residues. The CDR3 region is CASSSLGASGNTIYF. The DNA of the CDR3 is TGTGCCAGCAGTAGCTTGGGCGCCTCTGGAAACACCATATATTTT.

The V call is TRBV4-1, the J call TRBJ1-1; a possible D gene is TRBD1 (5 bases). Germline-derived CDR1 and CDR2 are MGHRA and YSYEKL. With 1 base removed from V and 8 bases from J, the gap between germline ends came to 17 bases. This CDR3 comprises 15 residues. The CDR3, as DNA: TGCGCCAGCAGCCAAGGAAAGGCAGGGAATGGAGAAGCTTTCTTT. This codes for CASSQGKAGNGEAFF.

This clone was counted once. This rearrangement joins TRBV6-5 to TRBJ2-7; the match to TRBD1 covers 8 bases. The CDR3 runs to 14 residues. Trimming cost V 6 bases and J 7 bases; bases outside gene matches: 11. Germline loops: CDR1 MNHEY, CDR2 SVGAGI. CDR3: CASRANRGVMEQYF. In nucleotides, the CDR3 is TGTGCCAGCAGGGCGAACAGGGGGGTAATGGAGCAGTACTTC.

This clone came up once. V is TRBV28 and J is TRBJ1-1; D gene ambiguous. Deletions cut 11 bases from V and 1 base from J, with 14 bases between. The CDR3 has 13 residues. From germline, CDR1 is MDHEN and CDR2 SYDVKM. This chain's CDR3 is CACTRHPNTEAFF. The CDR3 region has the DNA TGTGCCTGCACGCGGCATCCGAACACTGAAGCTTTCTTT.

This chain connects TRBV18 to TRBJ2-4; D remains ambiguous. CDR3 length: 13 amino acids. The germline gives CDR1 KGHSH, CDR2 LQKENI. V was trimmed by 2 bases and J by 5 bases, leaving 7 bases between them. CDR3 nucleotides: TGTGCCAGCTCACCATCTCTCCAAAACATTCAGTACTTC. Amino acid sequence: CASSPSLQNIQYF.

The chain employs TRBV27 and TRBJ1-5; 9 bases are a match to TRBD1. The CDR3 is made up of 18 amino acids. Germline CDR1 MNHEY, CDR2 SMNVEV (reference sequence). Germline trimming cut 4 bases from V and 0 bases from J; bases unmatched to any gene: 10. This CDR3 is CASSSRTGASLSNQPQHF. CDR3 sequence (DNA): TGTGCCAGCAGTTCCAGGACAGGGGCCTCCCTTAGCAATCAGCCCCAGCATTTT.

The CDR3 is CASSGGGPGETQYF. The DNA of the CDR3 is TGCGCCAGCAGCGGTGGGGGGCCCGGAGAGACCCAGTACTTC. The rearrangement uses TRBV5-1 and TRBJ2-5; the D call may be TRBD1 or TRBD2 (6 bases each). This CDR3 is built from 14 residues. Trimming took 4 bases from V and 4 from J, leaving 14 bases between them. Germline CDR1 is SGHRS and CDR2 is YFSETQ.

The rearrangement uses TRBV19 and TRBJ2-7, with D possibly TRBD2 on 6 matching bases. V lost 1 base to trimming and J lost 6 bases, with 13 bases between them. Germline V CDR1 and CDR2: LNHDA, SQIVND (reference sequence). This CDR3 has 14 amino acids. The chain's CDR3 is CASSIGGNLLEQYF. The CDR3 nucleotides are TGTGCCAGTAGTATAGGCGGGAACCTCCTCGAGCAGTACTTC.

This sequence joins TRBV4-2 and TRBJ2-2; D possibly corresponds to TRBD2 (6 bases). Germline V lookup: CDR1 LGHNA, CDR2 YNFKEQ. Trimming shortened V by 0 bases and J by 5 bases, and 13 bases separated the two germline ends. This CDR3 has 16 amino acids. CDR3 nucleotide sequence: TGTGCCAGCAGCCAAGAGCTGGGGCTAGCGACCGGGGAGCTGTTTTTT. Its protein is CASSQELGLATGELFF.